In this sample, the clone carrying this T cell receptor (beta chain) turned up many times. What it binds is not known. The data stem from a study of identical twins. TCRdb recomputed calls from the 5' RACE reads with MiXCR, one row per CDR3 protein. The table lists roughly 710,000 distinct CDR3 sequences, roughly 6.2% of them singletons. There were only healthy Caucasians among the donors. Findings and limits, study-wide: The study reached conclusions through statistical analysis that was cross-sectional, not following the same donors. Fewer insertions marked abundant cord blood beta clonotypes; young adult naive trended weakly, memory not at all. Excess twin sharing in beta out-of-frame sequences was weaker.

Deletions cut 2 bases from V and 6 bases from J, with 11 bases between. CDR3 length: 14 residues. The sample comprised naive T cells sorted from blood. The chain couples TRBV12-3 or TRBV12-4 to TRBJ2-1, with D perhaps TRBD1 (6 bases). The clonotype was recovered from a man aged 18 to 29 in good health. CDR3: CASSLYQGRNEQFF. DNA of the CDR3: TGTGCCAGCAGTTTATATCAGGGGCGCAATGAGCAGTTCTTC.